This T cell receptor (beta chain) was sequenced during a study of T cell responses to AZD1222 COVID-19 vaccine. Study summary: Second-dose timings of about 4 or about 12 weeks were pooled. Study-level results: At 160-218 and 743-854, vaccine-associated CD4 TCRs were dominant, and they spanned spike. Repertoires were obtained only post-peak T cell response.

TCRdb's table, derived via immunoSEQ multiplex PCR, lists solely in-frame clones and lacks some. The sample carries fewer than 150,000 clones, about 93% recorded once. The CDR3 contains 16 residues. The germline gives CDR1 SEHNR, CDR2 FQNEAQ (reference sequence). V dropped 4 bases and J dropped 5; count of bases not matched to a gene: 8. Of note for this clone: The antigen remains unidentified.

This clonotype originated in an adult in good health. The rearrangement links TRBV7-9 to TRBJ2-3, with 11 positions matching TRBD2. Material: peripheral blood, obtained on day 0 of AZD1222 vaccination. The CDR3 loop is CASSSLAGGTVDTQYF. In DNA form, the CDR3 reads TGTGCCAGCAGCTCCCTAGCGGGGGGTACCGTAGATACGCAGTATTTT.